The subject of this entry is one T cell receptor (beta chain). No antigen is known for it. TCRdb's table, derived via immunoSEQ multiplex PCR, lists solely in-frame clones and lacks some. The sample lists millions of clones; roughly 94% were seen once. The data belong to a study of shared clonotypes between healthy human individuals. Naive CD8 cells lacked CD45RO, underwent positive selection for CCR7 and left out terminally differentiated effector memory CD45RA+ cells. The CDR3 length is 14 residues. Trimming stripped 3 bases from V and 6 bases from J, with 12 bases between. Looked up from germline, CDR1 is SGHKS and CDR2 is YYEKEE (reference sequence). Findings of the study overall: In the sorted subsets, rarefaction showed sequencing was incomplete despite large depth. Sequencing depth was predicted to influence how clonotypes are shared among donors.

The receptor comes from a man aged 18 to 35 in good health. Material for sequencing was naive CD8+ T cells sorted from blood. The chain carries TRBV5-5 and TRBJ1-4, with D unclear. The CDR3 DNA reads TGTGCCAGCAGCTCGCAATGGGGAGATGAAAAACTGTTTTTT. It is translated as CASSSQWGDEKLFF.